This is a list of T cell receptor beta chains from one sample in a study of T-cell reconstitution after alpha-beta-depleted transplantation in children. TCRdb redid the calling of the PCR reads with MiXCR, one entry per CDR3 protein. The data show 300,000 to 400,000 distinct CDR3 sequences, around 15% seen once. Sample: PBMCs, mostly from graft donor cells, taken 360 days after TCRalphabeta/CD19-depleted stem cell transplant. The receptor source for this set is a male patient between 2 and 10 years old who had a stem cell transplant for acute lymphoblastic leukemia, so the T cells may come from the graft donor. Both conserved end residues are part of each CDR3. D genes are given only for firm matches. Rows give clone size only sometimes, using once, few, many, or a class for an expanded clone.

CDR3nt: TGTGCCAGCAGCTTAAAAGGAGTCTCCTACGAGCAGTACTTC
CDR3aa: CASSLKGVSYEQYF
abundance: few
d_gene: -
v_gene: TRBV11-2
len: 14
j_gene: TRBJ2-7

CDR3nt: TGTGCCAGCAGAGGGGGCGCAGGGAGGACAGATACGCAGTATTTT
CDR3aa: CASRGGAGRTDTQYF
abundance: -
d_gene: -
v_gene: TRBV12-3/TRBV12-4
len: 15
j_gene: TRBJ2-3

CDR3nt: TGTGCCAGCAGTTACTACGGGGACACTGAAGCTTTCTTT
CDR3aa: CASSYYGDTEAFF
abundance: few
d_gene: -
v_gene: TRBV6-6
len: 13
j_gene: TRBJ1-1

CDR3nt: TGTGCCAGCAGCTTGGTGAAAGTCAGGGTGTCTAATTCACCCCTCCACTTT
CDR3aa: CASSLVKVRVSNSPLHF
abundance: -
d_gene: -
v_gene: TRBV5-8
len: 17
j_gene: TRBJ1-6

CDR3nt: TGTGCCAGCAGCCAAGTTGTGTACGAGCAGTACTTC
CDR3aa: CASSQVVYEQYF
abundance: once
d_gene: -
v_gene: TRBV14
len: 12
j_gene: TRBJ2-7

CDR3nt: TGTGCCTGGAGTTTCGGGGGTTTAGAAGCTTTCTTT
CDR3aa: CAWSFGGLEAFF
abundance: -
d_gene: -
v_gene: TRBV30
len: 12
j_gene: TRBJ1-1

CDR3nt: TGCAGTGCTAGACATTCACTTGGGACCAACCCCTACGAGCAGTACTTC
CDR3aa: CSARHSLGTNPYEQYF
abundance: few
d_gene: -
v_gene: TRBV20-1
len: 16
j_gene: TRBJ2-7

CDR3nt: TGTGCCACCAGTGATTTCCAGAGCGGGCCCCCCTACAATGAGCAGTTCTTC
CDR3aa: CATSDFQSGPPYNEQFF
abundance: few
d_gene: -
v_gene: TRBV24-1
len: 17
j_gene: TRBJ2-1

CDR3nt: TGCAGTGCTAGGACCCCTACCGGGGGTTCCTACGAGCAGTACTTC
CDR3aa: CSARTPTGGSYEQYF
abundance: -
d_gene: -
v_gene: TRBV20-1
len: 15
j_gene: TRBJ2-7

CDR3nt: TGCAGTGCTCGGGACAGGGGTAACTATGGCTACACCTTC
CDR3aa: CSARDRGNYGYTF
abundance: -
d_gene: TRBD1
v_gene: TRBV20-1
len: 13
j_gene: TRBJ1-2

CDR3nt: TGTGCCAGCAGGGGACAGGAGAACACTGAAGCTTTCTTT
CDR3aa: CASRGQENTEAFF
abundance: few
d_gene: TRBD1
v_gene: TRBV12-3/TRBV12-4
len: 13
j_gene: TRBJ1-1

CDR3nt: TGTGCCAGCAGCGAGAGGAGTCCGTCCTACGAGCAGTACTTC
CDR3aa: CASSERSPSYEQYF
abundance: -
d_gene: -
v_gene: TRBV3-1
len: 14
j_gene: TRBJ2-7

CDR3nt: TGCGCCAGCAGCTTGGAATACCTAGCGGGAGTGTTTGAGACCCAGTACTTC
CDR3aa: CASSLEYLAGVFETQYF
abundance: few
d_gene: TRBD2
v_gene: TRBV5-1
len: 17
j_gene: TRBJ2-5

CDR3nt: TGTGCCAGCAGCTTGGTGTGGAGGTTGGGCACAGATACGCAGTATTTT
CDR3aa: CASSLVWRLGTDTQYF
abundance: many
d_gene: -
v_gene: TRBV5-5
len: 16
j_gene: TRBJ2-3

CDR3nt: TGCGCCAGCAGCTTGGGAGGGACAGGGTCACAAGAGACCCAGTACTTC
CDR3aa: CASSLGGTGSQETQYF
abundance: few
d_gene: TRBD1
v_gene: TRBV5-1
len: 16
j_gene: TRBJ2-5

CDR3nt: TGTGCCAGCAGCCAGTTGAGGGACGTCCACTCTGGAAACACCATATATTTT
CDR3aa: CASSQLRDVHSGNTIYF
abundance: -
d_gene: -
v_gene: TRBV4-2
len: 17
j_gene: TRBJ1-3

CDR3nt: TGTGCCAGCAGCTGGGGGACTAGCGGGACGCGAGAGACCCAGTACTTC
CDR3aa: CASSWGTSGTRETQYF
abundance: few
d_gene: TRBD2
v_gene: TRBV5-6
len: 16
j_gene: TRBJ2-5

CDR3nt: TGTGCCAGTAGTATTGGGGACAACAATCAGCCCCAGCATTTT
CDR3aa: CASSIGDNNQPQHF
abundance: -
d_gene: -
v_gene: TRBV19
len: 14
j_gene: TRBJ1-5

CDR3nt: TGTGCCAGCACCGGTGGTAGCGGGAGAGCAGATACGCAGTATTTT
CDR3aa: CASTGGSGRADTQYF
abundance: -
d_gene: TRBD2
v_gene: TRBV2
len: 15
j_gene: TRBJ2-3

CDR3nt: TGTGCCAGCAGCCTCGGGACTAGCGGGTTCTACGAGCAGTACTTC
CDR3aa: CASSLGTSGFYEQYF
abundance: -
d_gene: TRBD2
v_gene: TRBV7-9
len: 15
j_gene: TRBJ2-7

CDR3nt: TGTGCCAGCAGGGAAATGGACAGGGGGCCGCGTCAGCCCCAGCATTTT
CDR3aa: CASREMDRGPRQPQHF
abundance: -
d_gene: TRBD1
v_gene: TRBV28
len: 16
j_gene: TRBJ1-5

CDR3nt: TGCGCCAGCAGCCAAGAAGGGACTAACTCCTACGAGCAGTACTTC
CDR3aa: CASSQEGTNSYEQYF
abundance: -
d_gene: TRBD2
v_gene: TRBV4-3
len: 15
j_gene: TRBJ2-7

CDR3nt: TGCGCCAGCAGTGAACAGGGTTGGCCCACAGATACGCAGTATTTT
CDR3aa: CASSEQGWPTDTQYF
abundance: many
d_gene: -
v_gene: TRBV10-2
len: 15
j_gene: TRBJ2-3

CDR3nt: TGCAGCGCCCGCCTCGACAGGGCCGAGACCCAGTACTTC
CDR3aa: CSARLDRAETQYF
abundance: many
d_gene: TRBD1
v_gene: TRBV29-1
len: 13
j_gene: TRBJ2-5

CDR3nt: TGCGCCAGCAGCTTGGGGGCAGTTCCAGATACGCAGTATTTT
CDR3aa: CASSLGAVPDTQYF
abundance: -
d_gene: -
v_gene: TRBV5-1
len: 14
j_gene: TRBJ2-3

CDR3nt: TGTGCTAGTGGTTCGGGACTAGCGGCTAATGAGCAGTTCTTC
CDR3aa: CASGSGLAANEQFF
abundance: few
d_gene: TRBD2
v_gene: TRBV12-5
len: 14
j_gene: TRBJ2-1

CDR3nt: TGTGCCAGCAGCACCTCCAGTCCGGGAAGGGTGACATATGAAAAACTGTTTTTT
CDR3aa: CASSTSSPGRVTYEKLFF
abundance: -
d_gene: -
v_gene: TRBV11-2
len: 18
j_gene: TRBJ1-4

CDR3nt: TGTGCCAGCAGCTTCCGGCGGACCCAAAGCACAGATACGCAGTATTTT
CDR3aa: CASSFRRTQSTDTQYF
abundance: -
d_gene: -
v_gene: TRBV5-6
len: 16
j_gene: TRBJ2-3

CDR3nt: TGTGCCAGCAGTTCCAGACGGGATTCAGCGGGGCGAGAGACCCAGTACTTC
CDR3aa: CASSSRRDSAGRETQYF
abundance: -
d_gene: TRBD2
v_gene: TRBV27
len: 17
j_gene: TRBJ2-5

CDR3nt: TGTGCCAGCAGCTTAGGAAGTCAACCTAGCACAGATACGCAGTATTTT
CDR3aa: CASSLGSQPSTDTQYF
abundance: -
d_gene: -
v_gene: TRBV7-9
len: 16
j_gene: TRBJ2-3

CDR3nt: TGTGCCAGCAGCATCCCAAACTCTGGGGCCAACGTCCTGACTTTC
CDR3aa: CASSIPNSGANVLTF
abundance: few
d_gene: -
v_gene: TRBV28
len: 15
j_gene: TRBJ2-6

CDR3nt: TGTGCCAGCAGTTACTCCGACGTCGCTAGCGGGAACAATGAGCAGTTCTTC
CDR3aa: CASSYSDVASGNNEQFF
abundance: -
d_gene: TRBD2
v_gene: TRBV6-5
len: 17
j_gene: TRBJ2-1

CDR3nt: TGTGCCAGCAAGGGGCTCGAGAACACCGGGGAGCTGTTTTTT
CDR3aa: CASKGLENTGELFF
abundance: -
d_gene: -
v_gene: TRBV2
len: 14
j_gene: TRBJ2-2

CDR3nt: TGCAGCGCTACCGAACAGGACACTCGCACAGATACGCAGTATTTT
CDR3aa: CSATEQDTRTDTQYF
abundance: many
d_gene: -
v_gene: TRBV29-1
len: 15
j_gene: TRBJ2-3

CDR3nt: TGCGCCACCTCCCAGGGAATCGGAGAGACCCAGTACTTC
CDR3aa: CATSQGIGETQYF
abundance: once
d_gene: -
v_gene: TRBV5-1
len: 13
j_gene: TRBJ2-5

CDR3nt: TGTGCCAGCAATACTCCGGGACAGGGTAATGAGCAGTTCTTC
CDR3aa: CASNTPGQGNEQFF
abundance: many
d_gene: TRBD1
v_gene: TRBV12-3/TRBV12-4
len: 14
j_gene: TRBJ2-1

CDR3nt: TGTGCCAGCAGCTTAGTATCCCAGCTAGCGACCCGATGGGATACGCAGTATTTT
CDR3aa: CASSLVSQLATRWDTQYF
abundance: -
d_gene: -
v_gene: TRBV11-2
len: 18
j_gene: TRBJ2-3

CDR3nt: TGCAGTGCAGCGACTAGCGGGAGGTCCTACGAGCAGTACTTC
CDR3aa: CSAATSGRSYEQYF
abundance: many
d_gene: TRBD2
v_gene: TRBV20-1
len: 14
j_gene: TRBJ2-7

CDR3nt: TGTGCCAGCAGCTTGGTGTGCGGCTACACCTTC
CDR3aa: CASSLVCGYTF
abundance: -
d_gene: -
v_gene: TRBV7-2
len: 11
j_gene: TRBJ1-2

CDR3nt: TGTGCCAGCAGCCACGGGCGGGAGGGCCCCGAGCAGTTCTTC
CDR3aa: CASSHGREGPEQFF
abundance: few
d_gene: TRBD2
v_gene: TRBV16
len: 14
j_gene: TRBJ2-1

CDR3nt: TGTGCCAGCTGCCTTATCCTTAGCGGGACTCCGTCCTACGAGCAGTACTTC
CDR3aa: CASCLILSGTPSYEQYF
abundance: -
d_gene: TRBD2
v_gene: TRBV3-1
len: 17
j_gene: TRBJ2-7

CDR3nt: TGTGCCAGCAGTTTACAGCGGGAGGTCTCCTACGAGCAGTACTTC
CDR3aa: CASSLQREVSYEQYF
abundance: -
d_gene: TRBD2
v_gene: TRBV12-3/TRBV12-4
len: 15
j_gene: TRBJ2-7

CDR3nt: TGCAGCGTTGAAGATACAGGGTGGGACCAAGAGACCCAGTACTTC
CDR3aa: CSVEDTGWDQETQYF
abundance: -
d_gene: -
v_gene: TRBV29-1
len: 15
j_gene: TRBJ2-5

CDR3nt: TGTGCCAGCAGCTCCTGGGGCTCCCAGGGAGCTCAGTACTTC
CDR3aa: CASSSWGSQGAQYF
abundance: -
d_gene: -
v_gene: TRBV7-9
len: 14
j_gene: TRBJ2-5

CDR3nt: TGTGCCAGCAGCTTAGAGATATTAGCAACCGGGGAGCTGTTTTTT
CDR3aa: CASSLEILATGELFF
abundance: few
d_gene: -
v_gene: TRBV7-9
len: 15
j_gene: TRBJ2-2

CDR3nt: TGCGCCAGCAGCCATCTTCCGGGACTAGCGGGGTCCAATGAGCAGTTCTTC
CDR3aa: CASSHLPGLAGSNEQFF
abundance: -
d_gene: TRBD2
v_gene: TRBV4-1
len: 17
j_gene: TRBJ2-1

CDR3nt: TGCGCCAGCAGCCAAGTTTGGTACGTCAGGGTTGAAGCTGGAACCGGGGAGCTGTTTTTT
CDR3aa: CASSQVWYVRVEAGTGELFF
abundance: -
d_gene: -
v_gene: TRBV4-3
len: 20
j_gene: TRBJ2-2

CDR3nt: TGTGCCAGCAGTCGGCCCACCCCCTACGAGCAGTACTTC
CDR3aa: CASSRPTPYEQYF
abundance: -
d_gene: -
v_gene: TRBV12-3/TRBV12-4
len: 13
j_gene: TRBJ2-7

CDR3nt: TGCGCCAGCAGCCTCCTCATACCCGGACAGGGTTTAGCGGGGCCCTACGAGCAGTACTTC
CDR3aa: CASSLLIPGQGLAGPYEQYF
abundance: few
d_gene: -
v_gene: TRBV4-1
len: 20
j_gene: TRBJ2-7

CDR3nt: TGTGCCAGCAGCCTCCGTGGGGTAGCGGGAGGGAGGGCCTACAATGAGCAGTTCTTC
CDR3aa: CASSLRGVAGGRAYNEQFF
abundance: few
d_gene: TRBD2
v_gene: TRBV5-6
len: 19
j_gene: TRBJ2-1

CDR3nt: TGTGCCAGCAGCCGGGACCTCTTCACCGGGGAGCTGTTTTTT
CDR3aa: CASSRDLFTGELFF
abundance: -
d_gene: -
v_gene: TRBV7-6
len: 14
j_gene: TRBJ2-2